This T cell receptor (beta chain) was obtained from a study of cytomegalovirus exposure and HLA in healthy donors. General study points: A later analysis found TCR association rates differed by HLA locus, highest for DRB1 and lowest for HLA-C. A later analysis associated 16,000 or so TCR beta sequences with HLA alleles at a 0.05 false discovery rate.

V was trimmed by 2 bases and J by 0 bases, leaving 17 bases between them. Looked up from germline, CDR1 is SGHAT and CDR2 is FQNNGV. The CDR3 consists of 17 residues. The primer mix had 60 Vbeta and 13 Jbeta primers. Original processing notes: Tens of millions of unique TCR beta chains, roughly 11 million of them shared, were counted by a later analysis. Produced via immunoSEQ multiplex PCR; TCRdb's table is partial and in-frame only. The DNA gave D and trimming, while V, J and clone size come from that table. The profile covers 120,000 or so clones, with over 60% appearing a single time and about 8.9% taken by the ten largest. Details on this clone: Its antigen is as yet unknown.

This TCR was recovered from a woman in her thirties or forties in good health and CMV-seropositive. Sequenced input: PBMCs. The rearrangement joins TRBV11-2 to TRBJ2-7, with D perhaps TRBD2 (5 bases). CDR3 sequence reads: CASSLRRARVDSYEQYF. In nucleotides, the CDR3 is TGTGCCAGCAGCTTAAGGCGCGCGCGGGTGGACTCCTACGAGCAGTACTTC.